A selection of T cell receptor beta chains follows, all from one sample in a study of CD8+CD57+ T cells in acquired aplastic anemia. MiXCR, run by TCRdb on the reads, gives a single entry per CDR3 protein. The sample yields 250,000 to 300,000 distinct CDR3 sequences, 55% to 65% seen once. The source material was sorted CD4+, CD8+, or CD8+CD57+ T cells (not recorded which) from PBMCs. Receptors were obtained from a human donor with severe aplastic anemia or a healthy control (not recorded which). Each CDR3 is given with its conserved first and last residue. The D gene is left open where the match is weak. Size is stated for part of the rows, as once, few or many counts, or as a class when the clone is expanded.

15	TRBJ2-7	TRBD1	.	TRBV12-3/TRBV12-4	TGTGCCAGCAGGGACAGGGAGAGGAGGTCCTACGAGCAGTACTTC	CASRDRERRSYEQYF
13	TRBJ1-2	.	many	TRBV19	TGTGCCAGTTCTCCCGGGCCCATCGGGGGCTACACCTTC	CASSPGPIGGYTF
15	TRBJ2-3	.	few	TRBV5-1	TGCGCCAGCAGCTTGGGGTGGGAAAGCACAGATACGCAGTATTTT	CASSLGWESTDTQYF
17	TRBJ2-5	TRBD2	.	TRBV19	TGTGCCAGTAGCTCCGGCGGGGGAGGACTAGCGGGAGAGACCCAGTACTTC	CASSSGGGGLAGETQYF
16	TRBJ2-5	.	.	TRBV7-8	TGTGCCAGCAGCTTAGGCCTAGCGATCAATGGAGAGACCCAGTACTTC	CASSLGLAINGETQYF
16	TRBJ2-1	TRBD2	.	TRBV19	TGTGCCAGTAAGCGGGAGGGAACTCGCTCCTACAATGAGCAGTTCTTC	CASKREGTRSYNEQFF
15	TRBJ2-7	TRBD2	many	TRBV5-1	TGCGCCAGCAGCTCCTTAGCGGGGGGAACCTACGAGCAGTACTTC	CASSSLAGGTYEQYF
14	TRBJ2-7	.	.	TRBV20-1	TGCAGTGCTAGCCTGGACTCTCGGCGTGACGAGCAGTACTTC	CSASLDSRRDEQYF
17	TRBJ1-1	.	.	TRBV14	TGTGCCAGCAGCCAAGATCCGGGTTTCTCCCACGGGGCTGAAGCTTTCTTT	CASSQDPGFSHGAEAFF
15	TRBJ2-5	.	.	TRBV7-2	TGTGCCAGCAGCCCCTCGGGTCTGGGGCAAGAGACCCAGTACTTT	CASSPSGLGQETQYF
16	TRBJ2-5	.	.	TRBV2	TGTGCCAGCCGCCCCGGTGGCGTGGGATTTCAAGAGACCCAGTACTTC	CASRPGGVGFQETQYF
13	TRBJ2-7	TRBD1	.	TRBV10-3	TGTGCCATCAAACGACAGGGAACGGACGAGCAGTACTTC	CAIKRQGTDEQYF
17	TRBJ2-5	.	.	TRBV24-1	TGTGCCACCAGTGAGGCCGCCGTTAGCCCGTACCAAGAGACCCAGTACTTC	CATSEAAVSPYQETQYF
16	TRBJ1-3	.	.	TRBV7-3	TGTGCCAGCAGCTTAGAAGGGAAGAGCTCTGGAAACACCATATATTTT	CASSLEGKSSGNTIYF
14	TRBJ1-5	.	once	TRBV2	TGTGCCAGCAGTGATGAAGGGGGGGGTCAGCCCCAGCATTTT	CASSDEGGGQPQHF
14	TRBJ2-7	.	few	TRBV29-1	TGCAGCGTTGGAACAGGGTTGGCTTCCTACGAGCAGTACTTC	CSVGTGLASYEQYF
16	TRBJ2-7	.	.	TRBV9	TGTGCCAGCAGCCAAGACTGGGCAGGGCCATCCTACGAGCAGTACTTC	CASSQDWAGPSYEQYF
16	TRBJ2-3	TRBD2	many	TRBV4-3	TGCGCCAGCAGCCAAGAACCGGGTGCGGGAGGTGGCACGCAGTATTTT	CASSQEPGAGGGTQYF
13	TRBJ1-2	.	many	TRBV2	TGTGCCAGCAGTGCCGGACAGAAGTATGGCTACACCTTC	CASSAGQKYGYTF
17	TRBJ1-6	.	.	TRBV5-5	TGTGCCAGCAGCCTGACTAGCGGGGGGGGTAATAATTCACCCCTCCACTTT	CASSLTSGGGNNSPLHF
12	TRBJ1-1	.	many	TRBV11-2	TGTGCCAGCAGCTTAGATACGGCAGAAGCTTTCTTT	CASSLDTAEAFF
15	TRBJ2-3	.	.	TRBV6-5	TGTGCCAGCAGCCTGACAGGGACTAGCACAGATACGCAGTATTTT	CASSLTGTSTDTQYF
15	TRBJ1-6	.	.	TRBV19	TGTGCCAGTTCCGGTCAGGGTAGAGGAATATCACCCCTCCACTTT	CASSGQGRGISPLHF
14	TRBJ1-3	.	.	TRBV5-1	TGCGTCAGCAGCACCGGGACGGGACGCGACACCATATATTTT	CVSSTGTGRDTIYF
12	TRBJ2-3	.	.	TRBV29-1	TGCAGCGTTGGGCAGGGGACAGATACGCAGTATTTT	CSVGQGTDTQYF
11	TRBJ2-7	.	.	TRBV10-3	TGTGCCATCAGTGAAAACGGCGAGCAGTACTTC	CAISENGEQYF
13	TRBJ2-2	.	.	TRBV24-1	TGTGCCACCAGTCTAGGGCCCACCGGGGAGCTGTTTTTT	CATSLGPTGELFF
13	TRBJ2-1	.	.	TRBV14	TGTGCCAGCAGATCACAGGGTTTAAATGAGCAGTTCTTC	CASRSQGLNEQFF
14	TRBJ2-1	.	.	TRBV30	TGTGCCTGGAGTGTACTTACGGAGGGTAGTGAGCAGTTCTTC	CAWSVLTEGSEQFF
13	TRBJ2-7	.	.	TRBV2	TGTGCCAGCGATTCGGGTCGTCCGTACGAGCAGTACTTC	CASDSGRPYEQYF
11	TRBJ1-2	.	.	TRBV20-1	TGCAGTGCTAGAGATCCGGGGCGCTACACCTTC	CSARDPGRYTF